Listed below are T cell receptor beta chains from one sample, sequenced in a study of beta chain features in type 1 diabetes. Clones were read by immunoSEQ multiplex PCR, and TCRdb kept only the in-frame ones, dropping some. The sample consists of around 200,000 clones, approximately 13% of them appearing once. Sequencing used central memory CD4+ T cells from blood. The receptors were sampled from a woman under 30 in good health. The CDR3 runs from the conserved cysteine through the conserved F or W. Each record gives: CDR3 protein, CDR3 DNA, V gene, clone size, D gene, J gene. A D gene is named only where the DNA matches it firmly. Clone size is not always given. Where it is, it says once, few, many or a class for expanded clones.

CDR3aa: CAWERGQGYNEQFF; CDR3nt: TGTGCCTGGGAGAGGGGACAGGGGTACAATGAGCAGTTCTTC; v_gene: TRBV30; abundance: NA; d_gene: TRBD1; j_gene: TRBJ2-1
CDR3aa: CASGRAGGAQETQYF; CDR3nt: TGTGCCAGCGGACGAGCAGGGGGTGCCCAAGAGACCCAGTACTTC; v_gene: TRBV25-1; abundance: NA; d_gene: TRBD1; j_gene: TRBJ2-5
CDR3aa: CASSTRRSGTTQETQYF; CDR3nt: TGCGCCAGCAGCACTCGACGCTCCGGGACTACCCAAGAGACCCAGTACTTC; v_gene: TRBV5-1; abundance: few; d_gene: TRBD2; j_gene: TRBJ2-5
CDR3aa: CASRENNEQFF; CDR3nt: TGTGCCAGCAGGGAGAACAATGAGCAGTTCTTC; v_gene: TRBV2; abundance: NA; d_gene: NA; j_gene: TRBJ2-1
CDR3aa: CASSLGRTSAQETQYF; CDR3nt: TGTGCCAGCAGTTTAGGACGGACTAGCGCCCAAGAGACCCAGTACTTC; v_gene: TRBV28; abundance: few; d_gene: TRBD2; j_gene: TRBJ2-5
CDR3aa: CASSFQTGGDEQFF; CDR3nt: TGTGCCAGCAGCTTCCAGACAGGGGGAGATGAGCAGTTCTTC; v_gene: TRBV7-2; abundance: few; d_gene: TRBD1; j_gene: TRBJ2-1
CDR3aa: CASSLPGTASYEQYF; CDR3nt: TGTGCCAGCAGTTTACCCGGGACTGCCTCCTACGAGCAGTACTTC; v_gene: TRBV6-1; abundance: NA; d_gene: NA; j_gene: TRBJ2-7
CDR3aa: CASRGAGTKNTEAFF; CDR3nt: TGTGCCAGCAGAGGAGCCGGGACAAAAAACACTGAAGCTTTCTTT; v_gene: TRBV2; abundance: NA; d_gene: NA; j_gene: TRBJ1-1
CDR3aa: CSVVGPGNEKLFF; CDR3nt: TGCAGCGTTGTCGGTCCGGGGAATGAAAAACTGTTTTTT; v_gene: TRBV29-1; abundance: few; d_gene: NA; j_gene: TRBJ1-4
CDR3aa: CASSPTGRNEQYF; CDR3nt: TGTGCCAGCAGCCCGACAGGGCGCAACGAGCAGTACTTC; v_gene: TRBV28; abundance: NA; d_gene: TRBD1; j_gene: TRBJ2-7
CDR3aa: CASSLGLGQLETQYF; CDR3nt: TGTGCCAGCAGCTTAGGATTGGGGCAGTTAGAGACCCAGTACTTC; v_gene: TRBV7-2; abundance: NA; d_gene: NA; j_gene: TRBJ2-5
CDR3aa: CAIRQTSGSYNEQFF; CDR3nt: TGTGCCATCAGACAGACTAGCGGCTCCTACAATGAGCAGTTCTTC; v_gene: TRBV10-3; abundance: few; d_gene: TRBD2; j_gene: TRBJ2-1
CDR3aa: CSVDRQGGHEQYF; CDR3nt: TGCAGCGTTGATCGGCAGGGTGGCCACGAGCAGTACTTC; v_gene: TRBV29-1; abundance: few; d_gene: NA; j_gene: TRBJ2-7
CDR3aa: CASSSRLAGGIRPTDTQYF; CDR3nt: TGTGCCAGCAGTTCCCGACTAGCGGGAGGAATCAGACCCACAGATACGCAGTATTTT; v_gene: TRBV27; abundance: few; d_gene: TRBD2; j_gene: TRBJ2-3
CDR3aa: CASSQGDRGPYGYTF; CDR3nt: TGTGCCAGCAGCCAAGGGGACAGGGGGCCCTATGGCTACACCTTC; v_gene: TRBV7-2; abundance: NA; d_gene: TRBD1; j_gene: TRBJ1-2
CDR3aa: CSTNGGAGGTDTQYF; CDR3nt: TGCAGCACGAACGGGGGGGCAGGCGGCACAGATACGCAGTATTTT; v_gene: TRBV29-1; abundance: few; d_gene: TRBD2; j_gene: TRBJ2-3
CDR3aa: CASSVAGKQQETQYF; CDR3nt: TGTGCCAGCAGCGTAGCGGGGAAGCAACAAGAGACCCAGTACTTC; v_gene: TRBV9; abundance: many; d_gene: NA; j_gene: TRBJ2-5
CDR3aa: CASRSDRAETQYF; CDR3nt: TGTGCCAGCAGATCGGACAGGGCAGAGACCCAGTACTTC; v_gene: TRBV7-9; abundance: few; d_gene: TRBD1; j_gene: TRBJ2-5
CDR3aa: CASSFRGGSLPTETQYF; CDR3nt: TGTGCCAGCAGTTTTAGGGGCGGGAGCCTTCCTACGGAGACCCAGTACTTC; v_gene: TRBV28; abundance: NA; d_gene: TRBD2; j_gene: TRBJ2-5
CDR3aa: CSVRLGGQGSTEAFF; CDR3nt: TGCAGCGTTCGCTTGGGGGGACAGGGTTCCACTGAAGCTTTCTTT; v_gene: TRBV29-1; abundance: NA; d_gene: TRBD1; j_gene: TRBJ1-1
CDR3aa: CAWSFLNQETQYF; CDR3nt: TGTGCCTGGAGTTTTCTTAACCAAGAGACCCAGTACTTC; v_gene: TRBV30; abundance: many; d_gene: NA; j_gene: TRBJ2-5
CDR3aa: CASTPQTGPYNEQFF; CDR3nt: TGTGCCAGCACACCCCAGACAGGGCCCTACAATGAGCAGTTCTTC; v_gene: TRBV28; abundance: few; d_gene: TRBD1; j_gene: TRBJ2-1
CDR3aa: CASSIMAPEVTEAFF; CDR3nt: TGTGCCAGTAGTATAATGGCCCCCGAGGTGACTGAAGCTTTCTTT; v_gene: TRBV19; abundance: few; d_gene: NA; j_gene: TRBJ1-1
CDR3aa: CAWTYTDTQYF; CDR3nt: TGTGCCTGGACTTACACAGATACGCAGTATTTT; v_gene: TRBV30; abundance: few; d_gene: NA; j_gene: TRBJ2-3
CDR3aa: CATGPGLYEQYF; CDR3nt: TGTGCCACTGGGCCGGGACTTTACGAGCAGTACTTC; v_gene: TRBV15; abundance: many; d_gene: NA; j_gene: TRBJ2-7
CDR3aa: CAWSEGQNQPQHF; CDR3nt: TGTGCCTGGAGTGAGGGACAGAATCAGCCCCAGCATTTT; v_gene: TRBV30; abundance: few; d_gene: TRBD1; j_gene: TRBJ1-5
CDR3aa: CASSQEEGEQYF; CDR3nt: TGTGCCAGCAGCCAAGAAGAGGGGGAGCAGTACTTC; v_gene: TRBV4-2; abundance: NA; d_gene: NA; j_gene: TRBJ2-5
CDR3aa: CASSLGGTSYEQYF; CDR3nt: TGTGCCAGCAGCTTAGGTGGGACTTCCTACGAGCAGTACTTC; v_gene: TRBV7-9; abundance: NA; d_gene: NA; j_gene: TRBJ2-7
CDR3aa: CASSLVSTGELFF; CDR3nt: TGTGCCAGCAGTTTAGTTAGCACCGGGGAGCTGTTTTTT; v_gene: TRBV28; abundance: NA; d_gene: NA; j_gene: TRBJ2-2
CDR3aa: CASSGTGNPGANVLTF; CDR3nt: TGCGCCAGCAGCGGGACAGGGAATCCTGGGGCCAACGTCCTGACTTTC; v_gene: TRBV5-1; abundance: NA; d_gene: TRBD1; j_gene: TRBJ2-6
CDR3aa: CASSPDRLTDTQYF; CDR3nt: TGTGCCAGCTCACCAGACAGGCTCACAGATACGCAGTATTTT; v_gene: TRBV18; abundance: NA; d_gene: NA; j_gene: TRBJ2-3
CDR3aa: CASSPLQGNTDTQYF; CDR3nt: TGTGCCAGCAGCCCCTTACAGGGGAACACAGATACGCAGTATTTT; v_gene: TRBV7-9; abundance: few; d_gene: TRBD1; j_gene: TRBJ2-3
CDR3aa: CAWKRGLAFADPYEQYF; CDR3nt: TGTGCCTGGAAAAGGGGACTAGCTTTCGCAGACCCCTACGAGCAGTACTTC; v_gene: TRBV30; abundance: NA; d_gene: TRBD2; j_gene: TRBJ2-7
CDR3aa: CASSLGQGRGPQHF; CDR3nt: TGCGCCAGCAGCTTGGGACAGGGGAGAGGGCCCCAGCATTTT; v_gene: TRBV5-1; abundance: few; d_gene: TRBD1; j_gene: TRBJ1-5
CDR3aa: CAWSRTSVQQETQYF; CDR3nt: TGTGCCTGGAGCCGGACTAGCGTCCAACAAGAGACCCAGTACTTC; v_gene: TRBV30; abundance: few; d_gene: TRBD2; j_gene: TRBJ2-5
CDR3aa: CASSQGSWSILTGELFF; CDR3nt: TGCGCCAGCAGCCAAGGAAGTTGGAGCATTCTCACCGGGGAGCTGTTTTTT; v_gene: TRBV4-3; abundance: NA; d_gene: NA; j_gene: TRBJ2-2
CDR3aa: CASSFPLAGGTNTGELFF; CDR3nt: TGTGCCAGCAGCTTTCCGCTAGCGGGAGGGACGAACACCGGGGAGCTGTTTTTT; v_gene: TRBV5-6; abundance: NA; d_gene: TRBD2; j_gene: TRBJ2-2
CDR3aa: CASSSGTYTEAFF; CDR3nt: TGTGCCAGTAGTAGTGGCACCTACACTGAAGCTTTCTTT; v_gene: TRBV19; abundance: few; d_gene: NA; j_gene: TRBJ1-1
CDR3aa: CASSSQGTTGNTIYF; CDR3nt: TGCGCCAGCAGCTCTCAGGGTACTACCGGAAACACCATATATTTT; v_gene: TRBV5-1; abundance: few; d_gene: NA; j_gene: TRBJ1-3
CDR3aa: CASNGYRKQARNQPQHF; CDR3nt: TGCGCCAGCAATGGTTATCGTAAACAGGCAAGGAATCAGCCCCAGCATTTT; v_gene: TRBV4-1; abundance: NA; d_gene: NA; j_gene: TRBJ1-5
CDR3aa: CASSSTAYSGANVLTF; CDR3nt: TGCGCCAGCAGCTCGACAGCATACTCTGGGGCCAACGTCCTGACTTTC; v_gene: TRBV4-3; abundance: NA; d_gene: NA; j_gene: TRBJ2-6
CDR3aa: CASSFAGERGYTF; CDR3nt: TGTGCCAGCAGCTTCGCAGGGGAAAGGGGCTACACCTTC; v_gene: TRBV7-3; abundance: few; d_gene: NA; j_gene: TRBJ1-2
CDR3aa: CASSAGGASTYEQYF; CDR3nt: TGTGCCAGCAGCGCGGGTGGAGCGTCAACCTACGAGCAGTACTTC; v_gene: TRBV9; abundance: NA; d_gene: NA; j_gene: TRBJ2-7
CDR3aa: CASSFGGREKLFF; CDR3nt: TGTGCCAGCTCCTTTGGAGGTCGCGAAAAACTGTTTTTT; v_gene: TRBV18; abundance: NA; d_gene: NA; j_gene: TRBJ1-4
CDR3aa: CASTPQGIYNEQFF; CDR3nt: TGTGCCAGCACCCCACAGGGGATCTACAATGAGCAGTTCTTC; v_gene: TRBV6-6; abundance: few; d_gene: TRBD1; j_gene: TRBJ2-1
CDR3aa: CASSPTGGLQKTQYF; CDR3nt: TGTGCCAGCAGTCCTACAGGGGGCCTTCAGAAGACCCAGTACTTC; v_gene: TRBV6-5; abundance: few; d_gene: TRBD1; j_gene: TRBJ2-5
CDR3aa: CSVVVGEYGYTF; CDR3nt: TGCAGCGTTGTTGTGGGCGAATATGGCTACACCTTC; v_gene: TRBV29-1; abundance: NA; d_gene: NA; j_gene: TRBJ1-2
CDR3aa: CASSRTSGNYNEQFF; CDR3nt: TGTGCCAGCAGCCGGACTAGCGGAAACTACAATGAGCAGTTCTTC; v_gene: TRBV14; abundance: few; d_gene: TRBD2; j_gene: TRBJ2-1
CDR3aa: CASAEGTYNEQFF; CDR3nt: TGTGCCAGCGCGGAGGGAACTTACAATGAGCAGTTCTTC; v_gene: TRBV7-3; abundance: NA; d_gene: NA; j_gene: TRBJ2-1
CDR3aa: CASSSDRGHNGYTF; CDR3nt: TGTGCCAGCAGTTCCGACAGGGGGCATAATGGCTACACCTTC; v_gene: TRBV6-6; abundance: few; d_gene: TRBD1; j_gene: TRBJ1-2
CDR3aa: CATSSHAGAEAFF; CDR3nt: TGTGCCACCAGCAGCCATGCGGGGGCTGAAGCTTTCTTT; v_gene: TRBV15; abundance: NA; d_gene: NA; j_gene: TRBJ1-1
CDR3aa: CASSSYGASGSEDEQYF; CDR3nt: TGTGCCAGCAGCTCCTATGGGGCTAGCGGGAGTGAAGACGAGCAGTACTTC; v_gene: TRBV7-9; abundance: few; d_gene: TRBD2; j_gene: TRBJ2-7
CDR3aa: CAVRRPRSIGLGELFF; CDR3nt: TGTGCCGTCAGACGGCCCAGGAGCATCGGACTCGGGGAGCTGTTTTTT; v_gene: TRBV11-2; abundance: few; d_gene: NA; j_gene: TRBJ2-2
CDR3aa: CASSLPLAGEGDTQYF; CDR3nt: TGTGCCAGCAGCTTACCGCTAGCGGGAGAGGGAGATACGCAGTATTTT; v_gene: TRBV7-9; abundance: few; d_gene: TRBD2; j_gene: TRBJ2-3
CDR3aa: CASSSPGQGTDTQYF; CDR3nt: TGTGCCAGCAGTTCTCCGGGACAGGGCACAGATACGCAGTATTTT; v_gene: TRBV28; abundance: few; d_gene: TRBD1; j_gene: TRBJ2-3
CDR3aa: CASSPRGGSTDTQYF; CDR3nt: TGTGCCAGCAGTCCTCGTGGCGGAAGCACAGATACGCAGTATTTT; v_gene: TRBV25-1; abundance: few; d_gene: NA; j_gene: TRBJ2-3
CDR3aa: CAWSNDYQETQYF; CDR3nt: TGTGCCTGGAGTAATGACTACCAAGAGACCCAGTACTTC; v_gene: TRBV30; abundance: few; d_gene: NA; j_gene: TRBJ2-5